The text below deals with one TCR beta chain. As yet, its antigen is unknown. The same CDR3 can be traced to other DNA sequences in this sample. Naivety among CD8 cells was defined by CD45RO negativity and positive CCR7 selection, thereby excluding terminally differentiated effector memory CD45RA+ cells. Donors comprised healthy HIV-negative adults lacking recent acute infections or vaccinations. The data originate from a study of shared clonotypes between healthy human individuals. Study-wide results and caveats: Clonotypes shared by all four donors outscored non-shared clonotypes in generation probability.

The junction had 7 bases not matched to a gene; V was cut back by 4 bases and J by 2 bases. This CDR3 has 16 residues. Germline CDR1 reads SEHNR; CDR2 reads FQNEAQ (reference sequence). In the sorted-subset replicate PCRs, roughly 210 ng DNA, 30,000 or so T cell genomes, was used. In the authors' workflow: For the immunoSEQ data, sequences were junction-only without quality scores, so filtering differed. Profiled with immunoSEQ multiplex PCR; TCRdb holds only in-frame clones, not every one. D and trimming were read from the DNA, whereas the V and J calls and clone size are those reported in that table. The data hold 2 million to 2.5 million clones, with under 95% observed a single time.

The rearrangement links TRBV7-9 to TRBJ2-1, with TRBD2 identical over 8 bases. The sequence was collected from a young man in good health. Some clones in this sample may be carry-over from other donors' samples. The sequencing sample was made of naive CD8+ T cells from PBMCs. DNA of the CDR3: TGTGCCAGCAGCTCATTGGCGGGAGGCCCCTACAATGAGCAGTTCTTC. Residues: CASSSLAGGPYNEQFF.